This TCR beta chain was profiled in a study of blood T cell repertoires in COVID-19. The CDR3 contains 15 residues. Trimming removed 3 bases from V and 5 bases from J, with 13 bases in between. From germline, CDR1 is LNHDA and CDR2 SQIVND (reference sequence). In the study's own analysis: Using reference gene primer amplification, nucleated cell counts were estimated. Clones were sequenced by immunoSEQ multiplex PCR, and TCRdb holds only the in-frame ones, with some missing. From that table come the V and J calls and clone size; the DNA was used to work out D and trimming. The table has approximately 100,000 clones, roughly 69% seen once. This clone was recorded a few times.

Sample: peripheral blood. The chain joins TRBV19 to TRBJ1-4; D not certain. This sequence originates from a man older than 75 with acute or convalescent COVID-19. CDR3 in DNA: TGTGCCAGTAGTATTAGGAGAGGGCCGAATGAAAAACTGTTTTTT. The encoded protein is CASSIRRGPNEKLFF.